The 20 T cell receptor beta chains reported below all come from one sample, sequenced in a study of shared clonotypes between healthy human individuals (TCRdb year 2020). The library was generated by the immunoSEQ multiplex PCR assay. The table comes from immuneACCESS by way of TCRdb, which keeps in-frame sequences with V and J called. Part of the clones is missing from these tables; in studies checked, under half for an unresolved V gene and the rest for unknown reasons. This sample lists approximately 320,000 clones; about nine tenths were detected once. The ten largest clones take up roughly 15% of the sample. Source material: memory CD8+ T cells sorted from blood. This specimen's cell subset or site label, per the study, means: CD45RO+ cells pooled with CCR7-negative TemRA cells. These receptor sequences come from a man aged 18 to 30 in good health.

V and J are TRBV28 and TRBJ2-3; D is unclear. Between the trimmed V and J ends, which lost 2 bases and 0 bases, there was a span of 6 bases. CDR3 length: 14 amino acids. Germline lookup yields CDR1 MDHEN and CDR2 SYDVKM. The CDR3 loop is CASSLEESTDTQYF. As DNA, the CDR3 is TGTGCCAGCAGTTTAGAGGAGAGCACAGATACGCAGTATTTT.

This chain joins TRBV13 and TRBJ1-1; D perhaps matches TRBD1 (5 bases). Trimming pared 3 bases from V and 4 bases from J, leaving 18 bases between. The CDR3 has 16 amino acids. Germline V lookup: CDR1 PRHDT, CDR2 FYEKMQ (reference sequence). CDR3 protein: CASSFLREGVGTEAFF. The CDR3 nucleotides read TGTGCCAGCAGCTTCCTTCGGGAAGGGGTGGGCACTGAAGCTTTCTTT.

The chain has TRBV1 and TRBJ2-2; TRBD2 is the table's D call, not checked against the DNA. TRBV1 is annotated as a pseudogene. CDR3 size: 16 residues. The DNA for the CDR3 is TGCACCAGCAGCCAAGATCAAGTGCTAAACACCGGGGAGCTGTTTTTT. It encodes CTSSQDQVLNTGELFF.

This rearrangement joins TRBV27 to TRBJ1-6, with D tentatively TRBD1 (5 bases). Germline CDR1 is MNHEY and CDR2 is SMNVEV (reference sequence). CDR3 length: 13 amino acids. Trimming took off 4 bases at V and 12 bases at J, with 13 bases between the two ends. The CDR3 spells CASSSSGRVPLHF. As DNA, the CDR3 is TGTGCCAGCAGTTCCTCAGGGAGGGTACCCCTCCACTTT.

CDR3: CASSQSSTAPYEQYF. In nucleotides, the CDR3 is TGCGCCAGCAGCCAATCCTCGACAGCCCCCTACGAGCAGTACTTC. The rearrangement uses TRBV4-1 and TRBJ2-7; D is perhaps TRBD1 (5 bases). Germline V gene data show CDR1 as MGHRA and CDR2 as YSYEKL. The CDR3 spans 15 residues. The ends were cut back, 2 bases at V and 2 bases at J, with 13 bases in the middle.

The chain couples TRBV15 to TRBJ2-2; TRBD2 is a possible D gene (6 bases). Deletions cut 5 bases from V and 4 bases from J, with 11 bases between. This CDR3 has 14 amino acids. The V gene's germline CDR1 is LNHNV and CDR2 YYDKDF (reference sequence). This chain's CDR3 is CATSYLASTGELFF. The CDR3 nucleotides are TGTGCCACCAGCTACCTAGCGAGCACCGGGGAGCTGTTTTTT.

The chain couples TRBV5-6 to TRBJ1-5, with TRBD1 matching over 7 bases. The CDR3 length is 16 residues. CDR1 and CDR2 (germline): SGHDT, YYEEEE. V gave up 4 bases and J gave up 5 bases; unmatched junction bases: 12. CDR3 region: CASSQTGAQGYQPQHF. CDR3 DNA sequence: TGTGCCAGCAGCCAAACAGGGGCGCAGGGGTATCAGCCCCAGCATTTT.

Only one count was recorded for this clone. The rearrangement uses TRBV6-1 and TRBJ1-1; weak D call: TRBD1 (5 bases). The CDR3 covers 17 residues. The germline CDR1 and CDR2 sequences are MNHNS and SASEGT. Trimming cost V 4 bases and J 0 bases, with 18 bases left between them. The DNA of the CDR3 is TGTGCCAGCAGTGGATTCCCGCTACAGGACCTGAACACTGAAGCTTTCTTT. This encodes CASSGFPLQDLNTEAFF.

The table lists this clone with a count of one. This chain joins TRBV6-5 and TRBJ1-5; a weak D match, TRBD1 (5 bases). The germline V gene encodes CDR1 MNHEY and CDR2 SVGAGI. The V end was cut by 5 bases, the J end by 3 bases, with 14 bases between. The CDR3 has 15 residues. The CDR3 sequence: CASSPVGGTNQPQHF. CDR3 DNA sequence: TGTGCCAGCAGTCCTGTCGGGGGAACCAATCAGCCCCAGCATTTT.

To note about this clone: At one end, the junction sequence differs from germline, possibly due to a read error. The chain combines TRBV7-7 with TRBJ2-7; a possible D gene is TRBD2 (5 bases). Germline V gene sequence: CDR1 SSHAT, CDR2 FNYEAQ (reference sequence). This CDR3 spans 13 amino acids. The DNA of the CDR3 is TGTGCTAGCAGCCCGGGATTCCCCGCCGAGCAGTACTTC. Amino acids: CASSPGFPAEQYF.

This sequence joins TRBV5-6 and TRBJ2-3, with unresolved D. The CDR3 totals 15 residues. V was shortened by 2 bases and J by 1 base, with 11 bases between the two germline ends. Looked up from germline, CDR1 is SGHDT and CDR2 is YYEEEE. CDR3 in DNA: TGTGCCAGCAGCTTATGGTTGCTAGGCACAGATACGCAGTATTTT. This encodes CASSLWLLGTDTQYF.

The V call is TRBV6-6, the J call TRBJ2-7; TRBD2 might be the D (6 bases). The germline V gene encodes CDR1 MNHNY and CDR2 SVGAGI (reference sequence). The CDR3 is 13 amino acids. Trimming took off 2 bases at V and 5 bases at J, with 10 bases between the two ends. CDR3: CASSYGRRNEQYF. In DNA form, the CDR3 reads TGTGCCAGCAGTTACGGGAGGAGGAACGAGCAGTACTTC.

This clone was observed a handful of times. This sequence joins TRBV10-3 and TRBJ2-4; D is ambiguous. Trimming cost V 0 bases and J 0 bases, with 6 bases left between them. This CDR3 region has 15 residues. Germline V lookup: CDR1 ENHRY, CDR2 SYGVKD. In nucleotides, the CDR3 is TGTGCCATCAGTGAGTCGGTCGTAGCCAAAAACATTCAGTACTTC. Protein sequence: CAISESVVAKNIQYF.

This clone was seen a few times. The J gene is TRBJ2-3, the V gene TRBV6-6; D is ambiguous. V was pared by 6 bases and J by 1 base, with 11 bases between. Germline values: CDR1 MNHNY, CDR2 SVGAGI (reference sequence). This CDR3 has 14 residues. The DNA of the CDR3 is TGTGCCAGCAGCCCCAGCGTCCGCACAGATACGCAGTATTTT. Its translation: CASSPSVRTDTQYF.

This sequence joins TRBV4-1 and TRBJ2-2, with a possible D match to TRBD1 (6 bases). The CDR3 is 14 residues long. Trimming took off 2 bases at V and 6 bases at J, with 10 bases between the two ends. Germline V gene sequence: CDR1 MGHRA, CDR2 YSYEKL. CDR3 DNA sequence: TGCGCCAGCAGCCAACTACAGGGATCCGGGGAGCTGTTTTTT. Residues: CASSQLQGSGELFF.

The chain uses TRBV6-5 and TRBJ2-1; no clear D. V gave up 0 bases and J gave up 8 bases, with 11 bases separating them. The CDR3 is 14 amino acids. The germline CDR1 and CDR2 sequences are MNHEY and SVGAGI. The CDR3 is CASSYSLDGDEQFF. CDR3 nucleotides: TGTGCCAGCAGTTACTCTTTGGATGGAGATGAGCAGTTCTTC.

The chain recombines TRBV11-3 with TRBJ2-7; possible D gene TRBD1, 7 bases. Per the germline V gene, CDR1 is SGHNT and CDR2 is YENEEA. This CDR3 has 15 residues. Trimming removed 1 base at V and 0 bases at J, with 10 bases between. The CDR3 coding sequence is TGTGCCAGCAGCTTAGCAGGGGGAGGCTCCTACGAGCAGTACTTC. It codes for CASSLAGGGSYEQYF.

V is TRBV5-3 and J is TRBJ2-5; D remains unclear. TRBV5-3 is known as an ORF, though its function is uncertain. The CDR3 consists of 11 residues. V was pared by 4 bases and J by 9 bases, with 10 bases between. The CDR3 bases are TGTGCCAGAAGCCCTGGGTCGGCCCAGTACTTC. Translation gives CARSPGSAQYF.

The chain recombines TRBV11-2 with TRBJ2-3; 7 positions match TRBD2. V trimming: 5 bases; J trimming: 2 bases; junction bases outside the gene matches: 7. The germline CDR1 and CDR2 sequences are SGHAT and FQNNGV. The CDR3 has 15 residues. The CDR3 nucleotides read TGTGCCAGCAGCATCGGGACTACAACCACAGATACGCAGTATTTT. It specifies CASSIGTTTTDTQYF. Supplemented by reference TRBV11-2 and TRBJ2-3, the full variable domain reads EAGVAQSPRYKIIEKRQSVAFWCNPISGHATLYWYQQILGQGPKLLIQFQNNGVVDDSQLPKDRFSAERLKGVDSTLKIQPAKLEDSAVYLCASSIGTTTTDTQYFGPGTRLTVL.

The chain carries TRBV5-5 and TRBJ2-2; the match to TRBD2 covers 8 bases. CDR1 and CDR2 from the germline V gene are SGHKS and YYEKEE (reference sequence). Germline trimming cut 1 base from V and 3 bases from J; bases unmatched to any gene: 5. The CDR3 is made up of 16 amino acids. This chain's CDR3 is CASSLMLAGYTGELFF. The CDR3, as DNA: TGTGCCAGCAGCTTGATGTTAGCGGGGTACACCGGGGAGCTGTTTTTT. The whole variable domain, remainder taken from reference TRBV5-5 and TRBJ2-2, is DAGVTQSPTHLIKTRGQQVTLRCSPISGHKSVSWYQQVLGQGPQFIFQYYEKEERGRGNFPDRFSARQFPNYSSELNVNALLLGDSALYLCASSLMLAGYTGELFFGEGSRLTVL.